The rows below give T cell receptor beta chains drawn from one sample of a study of glioma-infiltrating T cells after dendritic cell vaccination. Profiled with immunoSEQ multiplex PCR; TCRdb holds only in-frame clones, not every one. The repertoire has 100,000 or so clones, nearly 90% of them found once; the top ten carry more than 2.5%. The sequencing used blood, collected after dendritic cell vaccination. These receptors were obtained from a human donor with glioblastoma. CDR3s include the opening cysteine and the closing phenylalanine or tryptophan. Fields, in order: D gene, CDR3 length, clone size, V gene, J gene, CDR3 protein, CDR3 DNA. The D gene is left open where the match is weak. Not all rows give a size; the values are once, few, many and, for expanded clones, a class.

d_gene: .; len: 12; abundance: .; v_gene: TRBV2; j_gene: TRBJ1-2; CDR3aa: CASSNGGYGYTF; CDR3nt: TGTGCCAGCAGCAACGGGGGCTATGGCTACACCTTC
d_gene: .; len: 16; abundance: .; v_gene: TRBV6-6; j_gene: TRBJ1-4; CDR3aa: CASSRGSLATNEKLFF; CDR3nt: TGTGCCAGCTCACGCGGTTCCCTCGCAACTAATGAAAAACTGTTTTTT
d_gene: .; len: 18; abundance: .; v_gene: TRBV5-4; j_gene: TRBJ1-2; CDR3aa: CASSSPFGARREDYGYTF; CDR3nt: TGTGCCAGCAGCTCCCCGTTCGGGGCGAGGAGGGAGGACTATGGCTACACCTTC
d_gene: .; len: 15; abundance: once; v_gene: TRBV5-1; j_gene: TRBJ2-1; CDR3aa: CASSSPGRAYNEQFF; CDR3nt: TGCGCCAGCAGCTCCCCTGGGCGGGCCTACAATGAGCAGTTCTTC
d_gene: .; len: 16; abundance: once; v_gene: TRBV7-8; j_gene: TRBJ1-3; CDR3aa: CASSHRQALSGNTIYF; CDR3nt: TGTGCCAGCAGTCATCGACAGGCACTATCTGGAAACACCATATATTTT
d_gene: TRBD2; len: 15; abundance: once; v_gene: TRBV7-9; j_gene: TRBJ2-7; CDR3aa: CASSSGAGASYEQYF; CDR3nt: TGTGCCAGCAGCTCAGGAGCGGGAGCTAGCTACGAGCAGTACTTC
d_gene: TRBD1; len: 16; abundance: .; v_gene: TRBV27; j_gene: TRBJ1-1; CDR3aa: CASTTRGTGSNTEAFF; CDR3nt: TGTGCCAGCACCACCAGGGGGACAGGCTCGAACACTGAAGCTTTCTTT
d_gene: TRBD2; len: 14; abundance: once; v_gene: TRBV15; j_gene: TRBJ2-1; CDR3aa: CATTAGSSYNEQFF; CDR3nt: TGTGCCACAACAGCGGGGAGCTCCTACAATGAGCAGTTCTTC
d_gene: TRBD2; len: 17; abundance: once; v_gene: TRBV6-1; j_gene: TRBJ2-7; CDR3aa: CASSEVVASGRVYEQYF; CDR3nt: TGTGCCAGCAGTGAAGTCGTGGCAAGCGGGAGGGTTTACGAGCAGTACTTC
d_gene: .; len: 14; abundance: .; v_gene: TRBV11-3; j_gene: TRBJ1-2; CDR3aa: CASSLSGVWEGYTF; CDR3nt: TGTGCCAGCAGCTTGTCCGGGGTCTGGGAAGGCTACACCTTC
d_gene: TRBD2; len: 16; abundance: .; v_gene: TRBV2; j_gene: TRBJ2-7; CDR3aa: CASSEARGGRAYEQYF; CDR3nt: TGTGCCAGCAGTGAAGCGCGGGGCGGGAGGGCCTACGAGCAGTACTTC
d_gene: .; len: 13; abundance: .; v_gene: TRBV2; j_gene: TRBJ1-1; CDR3aa: CASSETMNTEAFF; CDR3nt: TGTGCCAGCAGTGAGACAATGAACACTGAAGCTTTCTTT
d_gene: .; len: 13; abundance: .; v_gene: TRBV5-6; j_gene: TRBJ2-7; CDR3aa: CASSWGQEDEQYF; CDR3nt: TGTGCCAGCAGCTGGGGACAAGAGGACGAGCAGTACTTC
d_gene: .; len: 11; abundance: .; v_gene: TRBV29-1; j_gene: TRBJ1-2; CDR3aa: CSVESVYGYTF; CDR3nt: TGCAGCGTTGAATCAGTCTATGGCTACACCTTC
d_gene: TRBD1; len: 14; abundance: .; v_gene: TRBV7-3; j_gene: TRBJ2-2; CDR3aa: CASSLLQGTGELFF; CDR3nt: TGTGCCAGCAGCTTATTACAGGGGACCGGGGAGCTGTTTTTT
d_gene: TRBD1; len: 16; abundance: .; v_gene: TRBV5-1; j_gene: TRBJ1-1; CDR3aa: CASSFRGQGTNTEAFF; CDR3nt: TGCGCCAGCAGCTTTCGCGGACAGGGGACGAACACTGAAGCTTTCTTT
d_gene: TRBD1; len: 15; abundance: .; v_gene: TRBV5-1; j_gene: TRBJ2-5; CDR3aa: CASSRTGAAQETQYF; CDR3nt: TGCGCCAGCAGCCGTACAGGGGCCGCTCAAGAGACCCAGTACTTC
d_gene: .; len: 16; abundance: once; v_gene: TRBV7-9; j_gene: TRBJ2-3; CDR3aa: CASSLGNRVSTDTQYF; CDR3nt: TGTGCCAGCAGCTTAGGAAACAGGGTTAGCACAGATACGCAGTATTTT
d_gene: .; len: 11; abundance: .; v_gene: TRBV29-1; j_gene: TRBJ1-1; CDR3aa: CSVEVPDEAFF; CDR3nt: TGCAGCGTGGAGGTTCCTGATGAAGCTTTCTTT
d_gene: TRBD1; len: 16; abundance: once; v_gene: TRBV30; j_gene: TRBJ1-2; CDR3aa: CAWMDSGTGGTYGYTF; CDR3nt: TGTGCCTGGATGGATTCAGGGACAGGGGGCACCTATGGCTACACCTTC
d_gene: .; len: 15; abundance: .; v_gene: TRBV6-1; j_gene: TRBJ1-2; CDR3aa: CASTRTNLGRDGYTF; CDR3nt: TGTGCCAGCACCAGGACGAATCTCGGGAGGGATGGCTACACCTTC
d_gene: .; len: 13; abundance: .; v_gene: TRBV29-1; j_gene: TRBJ1-1; CDR3aa: CSVDSDGNTEAFF; CDR3nt: TGCAGCGTGGACAGCGATGGGAACACTGAAGCTTTCTTT
d_gene: .; len: 14; abundance: few; v_gene: TRBV7-3; j_gene: TRBJ2-1; CDR3aa: CASSPNQGPNEQFF; CDR3nt: TGTGCCAGCAGCCCTAATCAGGGGCCGAATGAGCAGTTCTTC
d_gene: TRBD1; len: 15; abundance: .; v_gene: TRBV27; j_gene: TRBJ2-2; CDR3aa: CASRPDRVNTGELFF; CDR3nt: TGTGCCAGCAGACCGGACAGGGTGAACACCGGGGAGCTGTTTTTT
d_gene: TRBD1; len: 14; abundance: .; v_gene: TRBV19; j_gene: TRBJ2-5; CDR3aa: CASSTTGGHETQYF; CDR3nt: TGTGCCAGTAGTACAACAGGGGGCCATGAGACCCAGTACTTC
d_gene: .; len: 13; abundance: .; v_gene: TRBV7-2; j_gene: TRBJ2-5; CDR3aa: CASSLAPMETQYF; CDR3nt: TGTGCCAGCAGCTTAGCCCCCATGGAGACCCAGTACTTC
d_gene: TRBD2; len: 14; abundance: .; v_gene: TRBV18; j_gene: TRBJ2-7; CDR3aa: CASSPRLAPHEQYF; CDR3nt: TGTGCCAGCTCACCCCGACTAGCGCCCCACGAGCAGTACTTC
d_gene: .; len: 15; abundance: .; v_gene: TRBV5-1; j_gene: TRBJ2-2; CDR3aa: CASSNAMAGTGELFF; CDR3nt: TGCGCCAGCAGTAATGCTATGGCGGGGACCGGGGAGCTGTTTTTT
d_gene: TRBD2; len: 15; abundance: once; v_gene: TRBV5-1; j_gene: TRBJ2-7; CDR3aa: CASSPHGTSYYEQYF; CDR3nt: TGCGCCAGCAGCCCTCATGGGACTAGCTACTACGAGCAGTACTTC
d_gene: .; len: 13; abundance: few; v_gene: TRBV25-1; j_gene: TRBJ1-1; CDR3aa: CASRERLSTEAFF; CDR3nt: TGTGCCAGCAGGGAAAGATTGAGCACTGAAGCTTTCTTT
d_gene: TRBD2; len: 15; abundance: .; v_gene: TRBV9; j_gene: TRBJ2-1; CDR3aa: CASNRDYQAANEQFF; CDR3nt: TGTGCCAGCAACCGGGACTACCAAGCAGCCAATGAGCAGTTCTTC
d_gene: TRBD2; len: 19; abundance: .; v_gene: TRBV30; j_gene: TRBJ2-2; CDR3aa: CAWSPPLPTGLAGPGELFF; CDR3nt: TGTGCCTGGTCTCCCCCGCTTCCCACAGGACTAGCGGGGCCAGGGGAGCTGTTTTTT
d_gene: .; len: 11; abundance: .; v_gene: TRBV19; j_gene: TRBJ1-2; CDR3aa: CASSSVGRYTF; CDR3nt: TGTGCCAGTAGTAGCGTTGGTCGCTACACCTTC
d_gene: TRBD2; len: 15; abundance: .; v_gene: TRBV27; j_gene: TRBJ2-3; CDR3aa: CASSPLAGGPDTQYF; CDR3nt: TGTGCCAGCAGTCCCCTAGCGGGAGGGCCTGATACGCAGTATTTT
d_gene: .; len: 13; abundance: .; v_gene: TRBV19; j_gene: TRBJ2-3; CDR3aa: CASAGRAGDTQYF; CDR3nt: TGTGCCAGTGCTGGCCGTGCAGGTGATACGCAGTATTTT
d_gene: .; len: 15; abundance: .; v_gene: TRBV5-4; j_gene: TRBJ1-5; CDR3aa: CASSGWTDLNQPQHF; CDR3nt: TGTGCCAGCAGCGGGTGGACAGACCTCAATCAGCCCCAGCATTTT
d_gene: .; len: 13; abundance: .; v_gene: TRBV7-9; j_gene: TRBJ2-3; CDR3aa: CASSFSGEDTQYF; CDR3nt: TGTGCCAGCAGCTTTTCGGGAGAAGATACGCAGTATTTT
d_gene: TRBD1; len: 15; abundance: .; v_gene: TRBV6-1; j_gene: TRBJ1-2; CDR3aa: CASSEQPTGDYGYTF; CDR3nt: TGTGCCAGCAGTGAACAGCCGACAGGGGACTATGGCTACACCTTC
d_gene: TRBD2; len: 15; abundance: .; v_gene: TRBV5-1; j_gene: TRBJ2-7; CDR3aa: CASSLVSGGPSEQYF; CDR3nt: TGCGCCAGCAGCTTGGTAAGCGGGGGGCCGTCCGAGCAGTACTTC
d_gene: TRBD2; len: 17; abundance: .; v_gene: TRBV7-6; j_gene: TRBJ2-3; CDR3aa: CASSFGLAGAYTDTQYF; CDR3nt: TGTGCCAGCAGCTTTGGACTAGCGGGAGCCTACACAGATACGCAGTATTTT
d_gene: .; len: 12; abundance: once; v_gene: TRBV10-3; j_gene: TRBJ1-2; CDR3aa: CAISESEYGYTF; CDR3nt: TGTGCCATCAGTGAGTCAGAGTATGGCTACACCTTC
d_gene: TRBD2; len: 16; abundance: .; v_gene: TRBV19; j_gene: TRBJ2-7; CDR3aa: CASTHPGASGKHEQYF; CDR3nt: TGTGCCAGTACCCACCCCGGGGCTAGCGGGAAACACGAGCAGTACTTC
d_gene: .; len: 13; abundance: .; v_gene: TRBV7-9; j_gene: TRBJ1-1; CDR3aa: CASNYRTGLGAFF; CDR3nt: TGTGCCAGCAACTACAGAACAGGGTTGGGGGCTTTCTTT